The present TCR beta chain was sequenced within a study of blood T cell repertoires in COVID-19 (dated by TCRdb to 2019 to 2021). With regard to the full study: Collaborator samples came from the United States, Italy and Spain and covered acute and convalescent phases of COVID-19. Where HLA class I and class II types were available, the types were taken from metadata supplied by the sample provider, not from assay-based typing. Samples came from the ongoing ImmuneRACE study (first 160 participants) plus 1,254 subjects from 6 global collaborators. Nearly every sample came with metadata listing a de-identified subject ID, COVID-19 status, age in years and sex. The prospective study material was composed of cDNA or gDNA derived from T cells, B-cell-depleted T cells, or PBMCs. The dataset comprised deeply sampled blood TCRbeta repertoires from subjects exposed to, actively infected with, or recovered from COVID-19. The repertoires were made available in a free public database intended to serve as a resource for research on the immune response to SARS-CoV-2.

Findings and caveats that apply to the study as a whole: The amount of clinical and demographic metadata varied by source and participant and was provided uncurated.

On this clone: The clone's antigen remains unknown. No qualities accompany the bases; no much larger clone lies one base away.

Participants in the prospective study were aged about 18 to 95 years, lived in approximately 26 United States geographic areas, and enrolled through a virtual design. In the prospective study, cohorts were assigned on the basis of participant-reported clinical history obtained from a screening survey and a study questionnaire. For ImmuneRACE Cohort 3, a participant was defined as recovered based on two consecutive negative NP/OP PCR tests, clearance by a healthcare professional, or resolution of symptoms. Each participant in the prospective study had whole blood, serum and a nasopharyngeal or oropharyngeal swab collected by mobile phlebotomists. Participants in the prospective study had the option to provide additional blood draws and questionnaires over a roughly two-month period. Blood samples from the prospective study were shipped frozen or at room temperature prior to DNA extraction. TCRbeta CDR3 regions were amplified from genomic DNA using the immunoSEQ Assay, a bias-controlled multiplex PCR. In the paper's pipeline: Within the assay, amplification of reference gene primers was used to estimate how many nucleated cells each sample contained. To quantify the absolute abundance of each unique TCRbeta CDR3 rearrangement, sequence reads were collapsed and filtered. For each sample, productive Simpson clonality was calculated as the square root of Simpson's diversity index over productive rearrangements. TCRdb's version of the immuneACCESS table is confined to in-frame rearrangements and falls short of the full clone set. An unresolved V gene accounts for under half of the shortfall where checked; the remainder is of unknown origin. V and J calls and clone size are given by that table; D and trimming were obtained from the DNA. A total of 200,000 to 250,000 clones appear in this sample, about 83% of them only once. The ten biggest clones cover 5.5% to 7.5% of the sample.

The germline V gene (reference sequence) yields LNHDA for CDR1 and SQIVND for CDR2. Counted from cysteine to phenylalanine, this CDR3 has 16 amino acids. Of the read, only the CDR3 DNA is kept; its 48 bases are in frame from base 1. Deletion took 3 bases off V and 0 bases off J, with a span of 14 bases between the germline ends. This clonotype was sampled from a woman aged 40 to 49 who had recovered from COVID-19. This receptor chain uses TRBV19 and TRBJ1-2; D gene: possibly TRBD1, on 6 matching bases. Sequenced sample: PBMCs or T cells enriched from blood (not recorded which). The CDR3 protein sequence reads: CASSIPPGDTNYGYTF. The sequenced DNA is TGTGCCAGTAGTATTCCCCCAGGGGATACTAACTATGGCTACACCTTC. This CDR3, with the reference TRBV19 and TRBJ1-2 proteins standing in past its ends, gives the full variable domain DGGITQSPKYLFRKEGQNVTLSCEQNLNHDAMYWYRQDPGQGLRLIYYSQIVNDFQKGDIAEGYSVSREKKESFPLTVTSAQKNPTAFYLCASSIPPGDTNYGYTFGSGTRLTVV.